The clone carrying this T cell receptor (beta chain) rates as medium-sized. This table comes from immunoSEQ multiplex PCR, and its TCRdb copy is limited to in-frame clones, with some not included. This sample has roughly 9,400 clones; roughly 29% occur once, and the top ten carry 4.5% to 6.5%. The sample belongs to a study of graft-versus-host responses after intestinal transplantation. On the study more broadly: Multivisceral, liver-intestinal, or isolated intestinal grafts went to recipients.

J was trimmed by 1 base and V by 3 bases; bases with no gene match: 2. In germline, CDR1 is MNHEY, CDR2 SMNVEV (reference sequence). The CDR3 extends over 15 amino acids. The sequence derives from a human patient who received an intestinal transplant. This sequence joins TRBV27 and TRBJ2-7, with 11 nucleotides matching TRBD2. The sample was alloreactive CD4+ T cells from a mixed lymphocyte reaction culture, taken before intestinal transplant. Subset: CFSE-low proliferating T cells sorted from roughly 6-day pre-transplant mixed lymphocyte reaction (GvH or HvG direction). The CDR3 DNA reads TGTGCCAGCAGTTTGGTAGCGGGAGGGTCCTACGAGCAGTACTTC. Translated, it gives CASSLVAGGSYEQYF.